Presented here are 18 T cell receptor beta chains from one specimen sequenced in a study of blood T cell repertoires in COVID-19. Profiled with immunoSEQ multiplex PCR; TCRdb holds only in-frame clones, not every one. The table includes approximately 100,000 clones, 85% detected once. Sequenced input: peripheral blood. These receptor sequences come from a woman in her 70s with active or convalescent COVID-19.

The genes are TRBV30 and TRBJ1-3; TRBD1 matches 7 bases. The germline V gene has CDR1 GTSNPN and CDR2 SVGIG (reference sequence). This CDR3 region has 15 residues. V lost 3 bases to trimming and J lost 0 bases; unmatched junction nucleotides: 5. The CDR3 DNA follows: TGTGCCTGGAGCGGGGACAGCTCCTCTGGAAACACCATATATTTT. Translation gives CAWSGDSSSGNTIYF.

This rearrangement joins TRBV7-2 to TRBJ2-7; TRBD2 aligns across 10 bases. The ends lost 1 base at V and 3 bases at J; junction bases unmatched: 3. Germline assignment: CDR1 SGHTA and CDR2 FQGNSA. CDR3 length: 15 amino acids. For the CDR3, the DNA is TGTGCCAGCAGCTTAGGAGGGACTAGCGTCTACGAGCAGTACTTC. Protein sequence: CASSLGGTSVYEQYF.

The genes are TRBV9 and TRBJ2-6; D unclear. Trimming pared 4 bases from V and 4 bases from J, leaving 12 bases between. The CDR3 consists of 15 residues. In germline, CDR1 is SGDLS, CDR2 YYNGEE. CDR3 DNA: TGTGCCAGCAGCCCCTTTTGGCCCGGGGCCAACGTCCTGACTTTC. It translates to CASSPFWPGANVLTF.

This clone has just a few counts. The chain uses TRBV6-2 or TRBV6-3 and TRBJ1-2, with D hard to call. This CDR3 contains 14 residues. Between the trimmed V and J ends, which lost 5 bases and 7 bases, there was a span of 17 bases. Per germline, CDR1 MNHEY and CDR2 SVGEGT. CDR3 amino acids: CASSRAPNLLGYTF. The CDR3 bases are TGTGCCAGCAGTCGAGCCCCAAACCTTCTTGGCTACACCTTC.

The chain joins TRBV10-2 to TRBJ1-4, with 7 bases identical to TRBD1. V shed 4 bases, J shed 5 bases, and the junction held 4 bases outside the gene matches. Germline V gives CDR1 WSHSY, CDR2 SAAADI. The CDR3 length is 14 residues. The CDR3 DNA is TGCGCCAGCAGTGTTAAGGGGGCAAATGAAAAACTGTTTTTT. The encoded protein is CASSVKGANEKLFF.

The chain uses TRBV7-2 and TRBJ2-7; TRBD2 is a possible D gene (6 bases). This CDR3 comprises 15 residues. Germline V gene sequence: CDR1 SGHTA, CDR2 FQGNSA. Trimming left V 1 base short and J 4 bases short, with 14 bases between. DNA for the CDR3: TGTGCCAGCAGCTTAGGCGGGGCCCAGGCTTACGAGCAGTACTTC. Protein product: CASSLGGAQAYEQYF.

The chain is built from TRBV10-3 and TRBJ1-4; D ambiguous. The length of the CDR3 is 14 residues. Trimming stripped 2 bases from V and 7 bases from J, with 11 bases between. CDR1 and CDR2 from the germline V gene are ENHRY and SYGVKD. CDR3 protein: CAISEGKEGEKLFF. In DNA form, the CDR3 reads TGTGCCATCAGTGAGGGGAAGGAGGGTGAAAAACTGTTTTTT.

The chain joins TRBV7-2 to TRBJ1-2; D might be TRBD1 (6 bases). CDR3 length: 14 amino acids. Trimming took 5 bases from V and 7 from J, leaving 17 bases between them. The germline CDR1 and CDR2 sequences are SGHTA and FQGNSA. CDR3 sequence reads: CASSIQGRGSGYTF. CDR3 DNA sequence: TGTGCCAGCAGCATACAGGGTCGGGGTAGTGGCTACACCTTC.

This clone was observed a handful of times. The rearrangement joins TRBV5-1 to TRBJ1-2; D is ambiguous. CDR3 size: 13 residues. CDR1 is SGHRS, CDR2 YFSETQ, per germline. The V gene lost 2 bases and the J gene lost 4 bases, with 9 bases spanning the gap. The CDR3 region has the DNA TGCGCCAGCAGCTTAAGCGGGTTCTATGGCTACACCTTC. Encoded protein: CASSLSGFYGYTF.

The rearrangement joins TRBV6-1 to TRBJ1-5, with D possibly being TRBD1 (6 bases). The V end lost 2 bases, the J end lost 6 bases, and 8 bases lay between the germline ends. The CDR3 length is 13 residues. Germline V CDR1 and CDR2: MNHNS, SASEGT. CDR3 in DNA: TGTGCCAGCAGTGAATTGGGGGCTCAGCCCCAGCATTTT. This sequence encodes CASSELGAQPQHF.

The chain carries TRBV4-1 and TRBJ2-3, with 7 positions matching TRBD1. The V segment lost 1 base and the J segment 0 bases; nucleotides outside the gene matches: 7. The CDR3 loop spans 17 amino acids. Germline CDR1 reads MGHRA; CDR2 reads YSYEKL. CDR3: CASSQAFGTVSTDTQYF. The CDR3 DNA follows: TGCGCCAGCAGCCAAGCATTCGGGACAGTTAGCACAGATACGCAGTATTTT.

This clone was recorded a few times. In nucleotides, the CDR3 is TGCGCCAGCAGCCCACGACAGGTTGGGTCCTTTGGCTACACCTTC. As protein: CASSPRQVGSFGYTF. This chain uses TRBV4-3 with TRBJ1-2, with D possibly TRBD1 on 6 matching bases. The ends were cut back, 4 bases at V and 7 bases at J, with 19 bases in the middle. The V gene's germline CDR1 is LGHNA and CDR2 YSLEER. CDR3 length equals 15 residues.

This clone was counted a single time. The rearrangement uses TRBV5-1 and TRBJ2-1, with 8 nucleotides matching TRBD2. Trimming cost V 0 bases and J 4 bases; bases outside gene matches: 9. Per the germline V gene, CDR1 is SGHRS and CDR2 is YFSETQ. The CDR3 is 17 residues long. The chain's CDR3 is CASSLAGGDSIYNEQFF. The CDR3 coding sequence is TGCGCCAGCAGCTTGGCCGGGGGGGACTCGATTTACAATGAGCAGTTCTTC.

This clone was recorded only once. The gene calls are TRBV2 and TRBJ2-1, with 16 bases aligning to TRBD2. V trimming: 4 bases; J trimming: 4 bases; junction bases outside the gene matches: 4. The CDR3 is 17 amino acids. Germline V CDR1 and CDR2: SNHLY, FYNNEI. DNA for the CDR3: TGTGCCAGCAGTGCCCCGGGACTAGCGGGGGGGTACAATGAGCAGTTCTTC. Its protein product is CASSAPGLAGGYNEQFF.

V usage is TRBV28 and J usage is TRBJ1-2; 8 bases fit TRBD1. V lost 2 bases, J lost 7 bases, and 6 bases stayed unmatched. The CDR3 is 14 amino acids. The germline CDR1 and CDR2 sequences are MDHEN and SYDVKM. The CDR3 nucleotides are TGTGCCAGCAGTTTAACGGGACAGGTGCTTGGCTACACCTTC. Translating gives CASSLTGQVLGYTF.

This clone has a single count. This chain joins TRBV27 and TRBJ1-2; D might be TRBD1 (6 bases). The germline gives CDR1 MNHEY, CDR2 SMNVEV (reference sequence). The CDR3 loop spans 15 amino acids. V lost 0 bases and J lost 7, with 15 bases in between. The CDR3 region has the DNA TGTGCCAGCAGTTTATCAGAACAGGGCTTGGGTGGCTACACCTTC. It is translated as CASSLSEQGLGGYTF.

The genes are TRBV12-5 and TRBJ1-2; TRBD1 matches at 8 bases. V gave up 6 bases and J gave up 7 bases; unmatched junction bases: 4. The V gene's germline CDR1 is LGHNT and CDR2 FRNRAP. The CDR3 runs 12 residues. CDR3 sequence reads: CASGTGVGGYTF. The CDR3 coding sequence is TGTGCTAGTGGGACAGGGGTTGGTGGCTACACCTTC.

This chain joins TRBV3-1 (or the pseudogene TRBV3-2) and TRBJ1-1; no reliable D call. Germline V gene sequence: CDR1 LGHDT, CDR2 YNNKEL (reference sequence). CDR3 length: 14 amino acids. V was cut by 4 bases and J by 1 base, with 10 bases left in between. DNA of the CDR3: TGTGCCAGCAGCCGAATCGCGGGGAACACTGAAGCTTTCTTT. Translating it yields CASSRIAGNTEAFF.